This T cell receptor (beta chain) was captured by sequencing in a study of T cells in Graves' hyperthyroidism and ophthalmopathy. Broader study findings: A model of 13 V-J features distinguished ophthalmopathy from stable hyperthyroidism. Onset of ophthalmopathy came a median around 6.2 months after the model predicted it.

Researchers amplified the TCR beta CDR3 regions from RNA transcripts. Initially, a first-round RT-PCR of the TCR CDR3 employed the HTBI primer set. TCRdb re-derived calls from the multiplex PCR reads in MiXCR, one entry per CDR3 protein. The sample holds about 700,000 distinct CDR3 sequences, 14% seen once. V dropped 2 bases and J dropped 2 bases, with 1 base sitting between them. The CDR3 is made up of 12 amino acids. CDR1 and CDR2 (germline): KGHSH, LQKENI. This clonotype occurred many times. The antigen is undetermined. Sequencing input: blood. The chain carries TRBV18 and TRBJ2-1; no reliable D call. The source of this sequence is a woman between 18 and 29 years old with Graves' hyperthyroidism. The CDR3 sequence is CASSPTYNEQFF. The CDR3 region has the DNA TGTGCCAGCTCACCAACCTACAATGAGCAGTTCTTC.